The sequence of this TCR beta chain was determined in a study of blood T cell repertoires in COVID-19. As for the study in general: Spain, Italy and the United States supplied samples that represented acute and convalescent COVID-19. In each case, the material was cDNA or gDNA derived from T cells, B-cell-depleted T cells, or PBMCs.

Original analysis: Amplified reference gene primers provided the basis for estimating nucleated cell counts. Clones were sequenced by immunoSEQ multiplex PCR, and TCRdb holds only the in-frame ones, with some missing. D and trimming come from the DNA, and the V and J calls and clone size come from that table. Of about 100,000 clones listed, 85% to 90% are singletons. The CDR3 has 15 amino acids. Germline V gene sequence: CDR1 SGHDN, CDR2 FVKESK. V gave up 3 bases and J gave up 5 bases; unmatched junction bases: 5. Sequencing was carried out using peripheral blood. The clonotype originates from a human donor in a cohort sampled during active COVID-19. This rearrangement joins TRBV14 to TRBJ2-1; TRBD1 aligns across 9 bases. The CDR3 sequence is CASSHLTGGDNEQFF. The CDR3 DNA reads TGTGCCAGCAGCCATTTGACAGGGGGGGACAATGAGCAGTTCTTC.